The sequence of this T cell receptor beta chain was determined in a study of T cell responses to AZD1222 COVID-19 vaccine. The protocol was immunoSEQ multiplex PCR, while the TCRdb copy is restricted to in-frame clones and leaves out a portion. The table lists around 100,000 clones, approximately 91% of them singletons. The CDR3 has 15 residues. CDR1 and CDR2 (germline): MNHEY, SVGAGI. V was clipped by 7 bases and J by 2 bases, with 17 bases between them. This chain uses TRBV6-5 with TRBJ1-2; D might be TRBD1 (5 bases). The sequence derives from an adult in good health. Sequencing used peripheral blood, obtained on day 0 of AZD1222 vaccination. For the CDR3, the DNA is TGTGCCAGCACCGGCAAAGGGGCAGGGAACTATGGCTACACCTTC. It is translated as CASTGKGAGNYGYTF.